Each of the 9 T cell receptor beta chains below was sequenced from the same sample in a study of control samples from healthy donors and cancer patients. Here immunoSEQ multiplex PCR was the method, and the copy in TCRdb shows in-frame clones only, minus some. The sample records about 410,000 clones, around 90% being singletons. Sequencing was done on a sample of PBMCs. Receptors originate from a man aged 35 to 55 with head and neck cancer.

The rearrangement uses TRBV14 and TRBJ1-2, with TRBD1 matching over 12 bases. The CDR3 has 15 amino acids. J lost 6 bases, V lost 4 bases, and 6 bases had no gene match. Germline lookup yields CDR1 SGHDN and CDR2 FVKESK. CDR3 protein: CASSLGQGAYDGYTF. CDR3 nucleotide sequence: TGTGCCAGCAGCCTGGGACAGGGGGCGTACGATGGCTACACCTTC.

The V and J genes are TRBV12-3 or TRBV12-4 and TRBJ1-4, with TRBD1 matching over 8 bases. This CDR3 comprises 12 residues. V dropped 8 bases and J dropped 5; count of bases not matched to a gene: 1. The CDR3: CASRQGNEKLFF. The CDR3 nucleotides are TGTGCCAGCCGACAGGGGAATGAAAAACTGTTTTTT.

With regard to this clone: The germline gene is not matched at one end of the junction; a read error may be the cause. The chain has TRBV18 and TRBJ2-3; D remains ambiguous. In germline, CDR1 is KGHSH, CDR2 LQKENI. This CDR3 spans 11 amino acids. CDR3 sequence: CASSPTNTQYF. CDR3 nucleotide sequence: TGTGCCAGCTCACCCACAAATACGCAGTATTTT.

The chain recombines TRBV5-6 with TRBJ2-1; perhaps TRBD2 as D (6 bases). CDR3 size: 12 residues. Trimming left V 2 bases short and J 9 bases short, with 9 bases between. Germline values: CDR1 SGHDT, CDR2 YYEEEE. The DNA for the CDR3 is TGTGCCAGCAGCTTACTAGCCGCTGAGCAGTTCTTC. This codes for CASSLLAAEQFF.

The chain has TRBV6-5 and TRBJ2-3, with TRBD2 identical over 9 bases. CDR1 is MNHEY and CDR2 is SVGAGI in the germline V gene. V was clipped by 0 bases and J by 6 bases; unmatched bases: 7. This CDR3 is built from 16 residues. This CDR3 reads CASSYSGLAGVDTQYF. The CDR3 region has the DNA TGTGCCAGCAGTTACTCAGGTTTAGCGGGAGTCGATACGCAGTATTTT.

The chain has TRBV30 and TRBJ1-5; D not resolved. The ends were cut back, 0 bases at V and 1 base at J, with 16 bases in the middle. CDR1 is GTSNPN, CDR2 SVGIG, per germline (reference sequence). There are 17 residues in the CDR3. CDR3: CAWSVGRMGTSNQPQHF. CDR3 DNA sequence: TGTGCCTGGAGTGTAGGTAGGATGGGAACGAGCAATCAGCCCCAGCATTTT.

This chain uses TRBV28 with TRBJ2-7, with 7 bases matching TRBD2. CDR1 and CDR2 (germline): MDHEN, SYDVKM. After removal of 4 bases from V and 7 bases from J, the junction contained 7 bases not matched to a gene. The CDR3 covers 13 residues. The CDR3 DNA follows: TGTGCCAGCAGTTCTTTCCTAGCGGTGGAGCAGTACTTC. Translation: CASSSFLAVEQYF.

The rearrangement links TRBV11-2 to TRBJ1-1; D may be TRBD1 (6 bases). CDR1 is SGHAT, CDR2 FQNNGV, per germline. V was pared by 4 bases and J by 5 bases, with 20 bases between. CDR3 size: 16 residues. CDR3 nucleotide sequence: TGTGCCAGCAGCTCCCTGAACAGGGTTGGGGAAACTGAAGCTTTCTTT. It yields the protein CASSSLNRVGETEAFF.

The rearrangement uses TRBV3-1 (or the pseudogene TRBV3-2) and TRBJ2-1; 9 positions match TRBD2. This CDR3 is built from 18 residues. J gave up 2 bases and V 4 bases, and 12 bases lay outside the gene matches. Germline CDR1 LGHDT, CDR2 YNNKEL (reference sequence). CDR3 DNA sequence: TGTGCCAGCAGCCCTACCAATGCACTAGCGGGCGCCTACAATGAGCAGTTCTTC. Amino acids: CASSPTNALAGAYNEQFF.